The 25 T cell receptor beta chains given below trace back to one sample, sequenced in a study of blood T cell repertoires in COVID-19. Profiled with immunoSEQ multiplex PCR; TCRdb holds only in-frame clones, not every one. This sample has 90,000 to 150,000 clones, with over 75% found just once. Sequencing was performed on peripheral blood. All receptors come from a man in his 60s with acute or convalescent COVID-19.

V and J are TRBV5-1 and TRBJ2-2; D is unclear. The CDR3 totals 13 residues. Trimming took 4 bases from V and 6 from J, leaving 10 bases between them. Germline V gene data show CDR1 as SGHRS and CDR2 as YFSETQ. CDR3 DNA: TGCGCCAGCAGCCTCGCCCGAGCCGGGGAGCTGTTTTTT. Residues: CASSLARAGELFF.

This clone came up once. The chain joins TRBV20-1 to TRBJ1-4; D gene unclear. CDR1 is DFQATT and CDR2 is SNEGSKA in the germline V gene (reference sequence). This CDR3 comprises 11 residues. The V end was cut by 1 base, the J end by 8 bases, with 5 bases between. This chain's CDR3 is CSARATEKLFF. Written as DNA, the CDR3 is TGCAGTGCTAGAGCGACAGAAAAACTGTTTTTT.

J is TRBJ2-2 and V is TRBV6-4, with TRBD1 matching 9 bases. The germline CDR1 and CDR2 sequences are MRHNA and SNTAGT. This CDR3 has 14 amino acids. J gave up 5 bases and V 5 bases, and 3 bases lay outside the gene matches. Written as DNA, the CDR3 is TGTGCCAGCAGTCTGACAGGGGGAACCGGGGAGCTGTTTTTT. It codes for CASSLTGGTGELFF.

V gene TRBV5-1 combines with J gene TRBJ1-4; the D is unclear. Germline V gene data show CDR1 as SGHRS and CDR2 as YFSETQ. Trimming took off 0 bases at V and 5 bases at J, with 11 bases between the two ends. This CDR3 region has 15 residues. The CDR3 loop is CASSLGGQTNEKLFF. The CDR3 DNA sequence: TGCGCCAGCAGCTTGGGAGGGCAGACAAATGAAAAACTGTTTTTT.

The chain employs TRBV25-1 and TRBJ2-1; weak D call: TRBD2 (5 bases). Germline lookup yields CDR1 MGHDK and CDR2 SYGVNS. Trimming pared 9 bases from V and 0 bases from J, leaving 12 bases between. The CDR3 totals 14 residues. The CDR3 nucleotides read TGTGCCAGTGCGGACTTGAGCTCCTACAATGAGCAGTTCTTC. It codes for CASADLSSYNEQFF. Supplemented by reference TRBV25-1 and TRBJ2-1, the full variable domain reads EADIYQTPRYLVIGTGKKITLECSQTMGHDKMYWYQQDPGMELHLIHYSYGVNSTEKGDLSSESTVSRIRTEHFPLTLESARPSHTSQYLCASADLSSYNEQFFGPGTRLTVL.

The gene calls are TRBV7-2 and TRBJ2-1; weak D call: TRBD2 (6 bases). CDR3 size: 15 residues. Germline V CDR1 and CDR2: SGHTA, FQGNSA. The V end was cut by 5 bases, the J end by 0 bases, with 11 bases between. CDR3 nucleotides: TGTGCCAGCAGCCCAGCGGGTAGCTCCTACAATGAGCAGTTCTTC. It is translated as CASSPAGSSYNEQFF.

This CDR3 reads CATLGLRDSPLHF. The DNA of the CDR3 is TGTGCCACCCTAGGATTAAGAGATTCACCCCTCCACTTT. This chain uses TRBV28 with TRBJ1-6; no definite D call. V dropped 10 bases and J dropped 8 bases, with 15 bases sitting between them. The germline V gene encodes CDR1 MDHEN and CDR2 SYDVKM. The CDR3 has 13 residues.

This chain connects TRBV7-6 to TRBJ2-7; 11 nucleotides match TRBD1. Germline CDR1 is SGHVS and CDR2 is FNYEAQ. The CDR3 has 17 amino acids. The V gene end was trimmed by 0 bases and the J gene end by 2 bases; junction bases not matched to a gene: 6. In DNA, the CDR3 is TGTGCCAGCAGCTTAGCGGGGGGACAGGGGGACCCCTACGAGCAGTACTTC. Its protein is CASSLAGGQGDPYEQYF.

CDR3 DNA: TGTGCCAGCAGCCCCAGTGTGTTGATAGAAAAACTGTTTTTT. It specifies CASSPSVLIEKLFF. This rearrangement joins TRBV28 to TRBJ1-4; D not resolved. From germline, CDR1 is MDHEN and CDR2 SYDVKM. V lost 6 bases and J lost 8, with 16 bases in between. The CDR3 contains 14 residues. Filled out from reference TRBV28 and TRBJ1-4, the complete variable domain reads DVKVTQSSRYLVKRTGEKVFLECVQDMDHENMFWYRQDPGLGLRLIYFSYDVKMKEKGDIPEGYSVSREKKERFSLILESASTNQTSMYLCASSPSVLIEKLFFGSGTQLSVL.

The chain employs TRBV14 and TRBJ1-1, with D possibly matching TRBD1 (5 bases). The CDR3 has 15 amino acids. CDR1 SGHDN and CDR2 FVKESK come from the germline V gene. V was pared by 8 bases and J by 1 base, with 17 bases between. The CDR3 loop reads CASARRGVQNTEAFF. For the CDR3, the DNA is TGTGCCAGCGCCCGCCGGGGGGTTCAGAACACTGAAGCTTTCTTT. The entire variable domain, with the rest obtained from reference TRBV14 and TRBJ1-1, is as follows: EAGVTQFPSHSVIEKGQTVTLRCDPISGHDNLYWYRRVMGKEIKFLLHFVKESKQDESGMPNNRFLAERTGGTYSTLKVQPAELEDSGVYFCASARRGVQNTEAFFGQGTRLTVV.

The rearrangement joins TRBV3-1 (or the pseudogene TRBV3-2) to TRBJ1-5; D not certain. CDR1 is LGHDT and CDR2 is YNNKEL in the germline V gene (reference sequence). CDR3 size: 12 residues. V was cut by 3 bases and J by 7 bases, with 7 bases left in between. This chain's CDR3 is CASSQANQPQHF. For the CDR3, the DNA is TGTGCCAGCAGCCAGGCAAACCAGCCCCAGCATTTT.

The chain is built from TRBV19 and TRBJ2-7, with 8 bases lining up with TRBD2. V shed 5 bases, J shed 3 bases, and the junction held 9 bases outside the gene matches. Germline V CDR1 and CDR2: LNHDA, SQIVND (reference sequence). CDR3 length: 15 amino acids. CDR3 region: CASSGQREHFYEQYF. CDR3 nucleotides: TGTGCCAGTAGTGGTCAGCGGGAGCATTTCTACGAGCAGTACTTC.

This chain joins TRBV9 and TRBJ2-2; possibly TRBD2 for D (6 bases). The V gene lost 4 bases and the J gene lost 5 bases, with 18 bases spanning the gap. The CDR3 loop spans 16 amino acids. The V gene's germline CDR1 is SGDLS and CDR2 YYNGEE. This CDR3 reads CASSPGLARGTGELFF. The CDR3 region has the DNA TGTGCCAGCAGCCCGGGGCTAGCGAGAGGAACCGGGGAGCTGTTTTTT.

The CDR3 sequence: CASSLGTPSLDTEAFF. CDR3 DNA sequence: TGCGCCAGCAGCTTAGGGACACCCTCATTGGACACTGAAGCTTTCTTT. The J gene is TRBJ1-1, the V gene TRBV5-1; D is perhaps TRBD1 (6 bases). Trimming stripped 2 bases from V and 3 bases from J, with 17 bases between. Germline values: CDR1 SGHRS, CDR2 YFSETQ. This CDR3 comprises 16 residues.

This clone showed up many times. The CDR3 nucleotides are TGTGCCAGCAGCTTCAATACTAGCGGGAATGCCGGCGAGCAGTACTTC. Protein: CASSFNTSGNAGEQYF. This rearrangement joins TRBV12-1 to TRBJ2-7; the D call in the table, TRBD2, was not verified against the DNA. TRBV12-1 is described as a pseudogene. This CDR3 has 16 amino acids.

The chain uses TRBV5-1 and TRBJ1-5; perhaps TRBD1 as D (6 bases). With 1 base removed from V and 5 bases from J, the gap between germline ends came to 7 bases. The germline gives CDR1 SGHRS, CDR2 YFSETQ. CDR3 length equals 13 residues. This CDR3 is CASSLTGHQPQHF. Here the CDR3 DNA reads TGCGCCAGCAGCTTGACAGGGCATCAGCCCCAGCATTTT.

The chain links TRBV29-1 to TRBJ2-6; maybe TRBD1 (5 bases). The germline CDR1 and CDR2 sequences are SQVTM and ANQGSEA. This CDR3 is 16 amino acids long. Trimming pared 4 bases from V and 0 bases from J, leaving 13 bases between. The CDR3: CSVGGTRSSGANVLTF. The DNA for the CDR3 is TGCAGCGTTGGGGGCACCCGATCCTCTGGGGCCAACGTCCTGACTTTC.

The chain has TRBV2 and TRBJ2-2; 14 bases are a match to TRBD2. J was trimmed by 2 bases and V by 4 bases; bases with no gene match: 9. The CDR3 covers 19 residues. CDR1 is SNHLY and CDR2 is FYNNEI in the germline V gene. The CDR3 coding sequence is TGTGCCAGCAGTGCCGAGGGACTAGCGGGAGTCGGTAACACCGGGGAGCTGTTTTTT. Amino acid sequence: CASSAEGLAGVGNTGELFF.

This clone was detected a few times. The gene calls are TRBV19 and TRBJ2-1, with 10 nucleotides matching TRBD2. The CDR3 covers 14 residues. Germline CDR1 and CDR2: LNHDA and SQIVND (reference sequence). The V and J ends lost 7 bases and 7 bases, in that order; junction bases with no gene match: 7. CDR3 coding DNA: TGTGCCAGTACCAAGACTAGCGGGCTAAATGAGCAGTTCTTC. This translates into CASTKTSGLNEQFF.

This chain joins TRBV24-1 and TRBJ1-1; D perhaps matches TRBD1 (6 bases). V lost 2 bases, J lost 1 base, and 10 bases lay in between. There are 15 residues in the CDR3. CDR1 is KGHDR and CDR2 is SFDVKD in the germline V gene. The CDR3 region has the DNA TGTGCCACCAGTGATTACAGGGACGGGAACACTGAAGCTTTCTTT. It is translated as CATSDYRDGNTEAFF.

The chain combines TRBV7-9 with TRBJ1-3; tentatively, D is TRBD1 (6 bases). V lost 5 bases and J lost 7, with 12 bases in between. From germline, CDR1 is SEHNR and CDR2 FQNEAQ (reference sequence). The length of the CDR3 is 13 residues. CDR3 sequence reads: CASSPGQKNTIYF. CDR3 nucleotide sequence: TGTGCCAGCAGCCCTGGACAGAAGAACACCATATATTTT.

V and J are TRBV5-4 and TRBJ2-1; D perhaps matches TRBD2 (5 bases). This CDR3 contains 14 residues. V was clipped by 4 bases and J by 6 bases, with 14 bases between them. Germline V gene sequence: CDR1 SGHNT, CDR2 YYREEE (reference sequence). The CDR3: CASSRPSGPNEQFF. For the CDR3, the DNA is TGTGCCAGCAGCCGACCCAGCGGCCCCAATGAGCAGTTCTTC.

The gene calls are TRBV3-1 (or the pseudogene TRBV3-2) and TRBJ2-5, with D perhaps TRBD2 (5 bases). This CDR3 is 16 amino acids long. The V end was cut by 1 base, the J end by 5 bases, with 17 bases between. Germline CDR1 reads LGHDT; CDR2 reads YNNKEL (reference sequence). The CDR3 DNA reads as TGTGCCAGCAGCCAAGGAAACCTGAGGCGAGGGGAGACCCAGTACTTC. It specifies CASSQGNLRRGETQYF.

This chain uses TRBV27 with TRBJ2-5, with 14 bases fitting TRBD2. J gave up 5 bases and V 5 bases, and 7 bases lay outside the gene matches. Germline V gene data show CDR1 as MNHEY and CDR2 as SMNVEV (reference sequence). There are 16 residues in the CDR3. CDR3 amino acids: CASSRLAGGPGETQYF. The CDR3 nucleotides are TGTGCCAGCAGTCGACTAGCGGGAGGGCCGGGGGAGACCCAGTACTTC.

The chain is built from TRBV7-6 and TRBJ2-3, with 12 bases lining up with TRBD2. CDR3 length equals 18 residues. V trimming: 5 bases; J trimming: 2 bases; junction bases outside the gene matches: 11. CDR1 SGHVS and CDR2 FNYEAQ come from the germline V gene. The CDR3 DNA reads TGTGCCAGCAGCCCACTTGCGGGACTAGCGGGCTCCACAGATACGCAGTATTTT. Its translation: CASSPLAGLAGSTDTQYF.